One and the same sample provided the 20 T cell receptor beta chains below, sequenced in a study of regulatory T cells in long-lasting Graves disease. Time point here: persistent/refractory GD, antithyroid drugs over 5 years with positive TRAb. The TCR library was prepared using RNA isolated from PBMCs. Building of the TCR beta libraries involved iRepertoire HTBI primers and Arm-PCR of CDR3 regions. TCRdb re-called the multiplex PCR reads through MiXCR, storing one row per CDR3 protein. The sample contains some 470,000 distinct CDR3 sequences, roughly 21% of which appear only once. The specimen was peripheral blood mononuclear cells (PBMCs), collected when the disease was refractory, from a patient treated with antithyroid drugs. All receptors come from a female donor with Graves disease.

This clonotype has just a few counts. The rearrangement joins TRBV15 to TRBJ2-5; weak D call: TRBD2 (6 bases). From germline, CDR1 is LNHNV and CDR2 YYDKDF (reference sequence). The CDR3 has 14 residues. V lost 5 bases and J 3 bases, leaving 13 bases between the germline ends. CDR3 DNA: TGTGCCACCAGCGTGGGGGGACTCGAAGAGACCCAGTACTTC. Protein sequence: CATSVGGLEETQYF.

CDR3: CASSLRYSEQFF. For the CDR3, the DNA is TGTGCCAGCAGCCTAAGGTATTCTGAGCAGTTCTTC. This rearrangement joins TRBV11-1 to TRBJ2-1; D gene ambiguous. With 5 bases removed from V and 9 bases from J, the gap between germline ends came to 11 bases. Germline-derived CDR1 and CDR2 are SGHAT and FQDESV (reference sequence). This CDR3 has 12 amino acids.

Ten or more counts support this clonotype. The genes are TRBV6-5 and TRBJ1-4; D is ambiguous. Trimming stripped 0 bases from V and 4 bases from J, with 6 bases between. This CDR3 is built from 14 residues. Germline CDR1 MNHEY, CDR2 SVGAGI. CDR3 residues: CASSYSSGNEKLFF. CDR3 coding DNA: TGTGCCAGCAGTTACTCCTCGGGTAATGAAAAACTGTTTTTT.

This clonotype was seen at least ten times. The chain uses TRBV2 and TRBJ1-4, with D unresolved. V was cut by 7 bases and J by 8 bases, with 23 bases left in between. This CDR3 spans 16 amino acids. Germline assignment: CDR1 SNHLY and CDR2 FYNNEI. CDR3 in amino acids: CASTLGISPHIEKLFF. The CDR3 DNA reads TGTGCCAGCACCTTGGGGATATCTCCCCACATAGAAAAACTGTTTTTT. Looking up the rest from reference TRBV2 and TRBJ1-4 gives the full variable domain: EPEVTQTPSHQVTQMGQEVILRCVPISNHLYFYWYRQILGQKVEFLVSFYNNEISEKSEIFDDQFSVERPDGSNFTLKIRSTKLEDSAMYFCASTLGISPHIEKLFFGSGTQLSVL.

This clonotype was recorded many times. This chain's CDR3 is CASSPMSGREEQYF. Here the CDR3 DNA reads TGTGCCAGCAGTCCGATGAGCGGCCGGGAAGAGCAGTACTTC. The chain uses TRBV12-3 or TRBV12-4 and TRBJ2-7; D is perhaps TRBD2 (5 bases). The CDR3 length is 14 residues. Trimming pared 5 bases from V and 7 bases from J, leaving 18 bases between.

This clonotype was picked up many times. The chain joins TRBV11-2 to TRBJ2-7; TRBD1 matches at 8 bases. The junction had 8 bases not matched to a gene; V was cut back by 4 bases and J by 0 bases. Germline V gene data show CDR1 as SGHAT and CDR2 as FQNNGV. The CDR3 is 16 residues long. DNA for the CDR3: TGTGCCAGCAGCTCCCGGACAGGGCCATCCTCCTACGAGCAGTACTTC. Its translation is CASSSRTGPSSYEQYF.

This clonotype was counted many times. The CDR3 is CASSLGTSEAGELFF. CDR3 DNA sequence: TGTGCCAGCAGCTTGGGGACTAGCGAGGCCGGGGAGCTGTTTTTT. The J gene is TRBJ2-2, the V gene TRBV11-3, with 10 positions matching TRBD2. CDR1 is SGHNT and CDR2 is YENEEA in the germline V gene. J was trimmed by 6 bases and V by 3 bases; bases with no gene match: 4. This CDR3 is built from 15 residues.

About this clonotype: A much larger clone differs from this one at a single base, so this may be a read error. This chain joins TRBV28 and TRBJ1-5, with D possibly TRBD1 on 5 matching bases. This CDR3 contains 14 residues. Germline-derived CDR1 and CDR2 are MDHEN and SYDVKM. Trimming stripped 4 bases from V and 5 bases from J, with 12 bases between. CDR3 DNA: TGTGCCAGCAGTTCGACGGGGCGTCATCAGCCCCAGCATTTT. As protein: CASSSTGRHQPQHF.

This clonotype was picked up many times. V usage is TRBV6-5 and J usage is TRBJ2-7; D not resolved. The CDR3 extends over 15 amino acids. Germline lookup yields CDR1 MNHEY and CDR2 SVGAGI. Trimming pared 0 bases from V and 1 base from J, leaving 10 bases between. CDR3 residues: CASSYSVLGSYEQYF. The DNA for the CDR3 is TGTGCCAGCAGTTACTCGGTGTTAGGGTCCTACGAGCAGTACTTC.

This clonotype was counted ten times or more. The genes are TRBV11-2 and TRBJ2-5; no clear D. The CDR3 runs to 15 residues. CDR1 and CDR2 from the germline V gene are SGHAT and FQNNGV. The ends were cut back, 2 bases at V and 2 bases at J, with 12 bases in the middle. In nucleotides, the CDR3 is TGTGCCAGCAGCTTACCACTGGCAGCACAAGAGACCCAGTACTTC. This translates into CASSLPLAAQETQYF.

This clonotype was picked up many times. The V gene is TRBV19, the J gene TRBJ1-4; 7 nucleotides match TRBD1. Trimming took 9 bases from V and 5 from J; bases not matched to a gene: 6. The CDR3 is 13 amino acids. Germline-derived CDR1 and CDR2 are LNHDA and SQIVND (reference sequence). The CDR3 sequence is CASQDRSNEKLFF. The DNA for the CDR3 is TGTGCCAGCCAGGACAGGTCAAATGAAAAACTGTTTTTT.

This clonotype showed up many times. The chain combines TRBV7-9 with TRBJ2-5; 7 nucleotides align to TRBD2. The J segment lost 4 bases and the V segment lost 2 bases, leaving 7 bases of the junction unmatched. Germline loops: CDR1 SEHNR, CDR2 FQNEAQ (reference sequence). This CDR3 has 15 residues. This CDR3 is CASSLQGGLAETQYF. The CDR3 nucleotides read TGTGCCAGCAGCTTACAGGGAGGGTTGGCAGAGACCCAGTACTTC.

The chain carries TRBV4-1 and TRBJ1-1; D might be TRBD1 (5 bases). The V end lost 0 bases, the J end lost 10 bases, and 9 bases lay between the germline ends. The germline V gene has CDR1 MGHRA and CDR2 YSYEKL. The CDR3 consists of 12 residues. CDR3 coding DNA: TGCGCCAGCAGCCAAGAGGGGCCAGGAGCTTTCTTT. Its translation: CASSQEGPGAFF.

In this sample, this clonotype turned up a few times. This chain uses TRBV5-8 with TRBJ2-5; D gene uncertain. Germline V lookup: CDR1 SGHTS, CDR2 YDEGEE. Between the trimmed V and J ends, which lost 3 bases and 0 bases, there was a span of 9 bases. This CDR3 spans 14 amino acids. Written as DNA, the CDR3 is TGTGCCAGCAGCTCTGGGTTTAACCAAGAGACCCAGTACTTC. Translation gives CASSSGFNQETQYF.

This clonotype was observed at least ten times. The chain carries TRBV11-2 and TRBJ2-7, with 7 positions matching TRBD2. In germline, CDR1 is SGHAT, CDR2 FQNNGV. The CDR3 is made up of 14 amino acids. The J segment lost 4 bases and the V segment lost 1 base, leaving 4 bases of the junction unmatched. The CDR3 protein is CASSLGSSGYEQYF. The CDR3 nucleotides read TGTGCCAGCAGCTTAGGGTCTAGCGGATACGAGCAGTACTTC.

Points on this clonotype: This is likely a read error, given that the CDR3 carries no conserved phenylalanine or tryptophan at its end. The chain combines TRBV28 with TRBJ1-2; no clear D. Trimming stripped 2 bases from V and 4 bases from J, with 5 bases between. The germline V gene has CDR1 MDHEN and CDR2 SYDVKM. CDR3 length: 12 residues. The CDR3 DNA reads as TGTGCCAGCAGTTTAAGGTTCTATGGCTACACCTCC. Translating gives CASSLRFYGYTS.

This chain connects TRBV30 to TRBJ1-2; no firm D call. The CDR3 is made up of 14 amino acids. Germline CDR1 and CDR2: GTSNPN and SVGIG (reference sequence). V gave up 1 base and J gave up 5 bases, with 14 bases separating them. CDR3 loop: CAWSGPEPLYGYTF. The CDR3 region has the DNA TGTGCCTGGAGTGGGCCCGAACCCCTTTATGGCTACACCTTC.

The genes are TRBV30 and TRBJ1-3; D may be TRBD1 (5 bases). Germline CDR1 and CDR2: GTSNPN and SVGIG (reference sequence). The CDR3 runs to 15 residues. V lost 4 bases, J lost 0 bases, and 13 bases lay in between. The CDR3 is CAWTSTQDSGNTIYF. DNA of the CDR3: TGTGCCTGGACTTCTACACAGGACTCTGGAAACACCATATATTTT.

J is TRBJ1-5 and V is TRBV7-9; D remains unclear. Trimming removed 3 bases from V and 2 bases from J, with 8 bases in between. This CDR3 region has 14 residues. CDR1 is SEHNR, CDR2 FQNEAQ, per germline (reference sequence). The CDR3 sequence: CASSFSPGNQPQHF. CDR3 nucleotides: TGTGCCAGCAGCTTTAGCCCGGGCAATCAGCCCCAGCATTTT.

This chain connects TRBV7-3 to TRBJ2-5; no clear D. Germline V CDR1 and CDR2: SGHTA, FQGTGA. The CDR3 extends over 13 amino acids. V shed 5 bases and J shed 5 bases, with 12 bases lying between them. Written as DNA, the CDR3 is TGTGCCAGCAGCCCCGCCAGGTCGGAGACCCAGTACTTC. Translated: CASSPARSETQYF.